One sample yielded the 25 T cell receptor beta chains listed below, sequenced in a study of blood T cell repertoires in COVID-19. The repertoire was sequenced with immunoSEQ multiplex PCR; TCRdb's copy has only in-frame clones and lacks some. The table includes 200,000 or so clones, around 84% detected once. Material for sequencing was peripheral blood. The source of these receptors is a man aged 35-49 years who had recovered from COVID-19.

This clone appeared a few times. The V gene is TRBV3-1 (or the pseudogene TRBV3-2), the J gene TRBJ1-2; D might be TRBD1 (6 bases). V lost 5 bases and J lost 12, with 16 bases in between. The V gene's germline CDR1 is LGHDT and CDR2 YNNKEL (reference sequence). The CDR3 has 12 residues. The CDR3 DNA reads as TGTGCCAGCAGCTCCTCTGGGACACAAGACACCTTC. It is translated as CASSSSGTQDTF.

In DNA, the CDR3 is TGTGCCAGCAGTGAAGGAGCGGGGGTCGAAAAACTGTTTTTT. Translated: CASSEGAGVEKLFF. The chain employs TRBV2 and TRBJ1-4, with D possibly matching TRBD1 (5 bases). Per the germline V gene, CDR1 is SNHLY and CDR2 is FYNNEI. V lost 1 base and J lost 8, with 11 bases in between. This CDR3 is built from 14 residues.

The DNA of the CDR3 is TGCGCCAGCAGTGACCAGGGCAGAGAAGGCTACACCTTC. This encodes CASSDQGREGYTF. V and J are TRBV10-2 and TRBJ1-2, with D possibly matching TRBD1 (5 bases). Trimming shortened V by 3 bases and J by 8 bases, and 13 bases separated the two germline ends. The CDR3 runs 13 residues. In germline, CDR1 is WSHSY, CDR2 SAAADI.

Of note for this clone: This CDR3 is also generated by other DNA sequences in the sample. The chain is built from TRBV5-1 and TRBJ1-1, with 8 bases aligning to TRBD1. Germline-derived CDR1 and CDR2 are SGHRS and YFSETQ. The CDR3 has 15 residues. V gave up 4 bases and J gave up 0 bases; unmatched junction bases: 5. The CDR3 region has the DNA TGCGCCAGCAGCCCGTGGACAGGGATGAACACTGAAGCTTTCTTT. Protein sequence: CASSPWTGMNTEAFF. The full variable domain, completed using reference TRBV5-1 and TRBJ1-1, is KAGVTQTPRYLIKTRGQQVTLSCSPISGHRSVSWYQQTPGQGLQFLFEYFSETQRNKGNFPGRFSGRQFSNSRSEMNVSTLELGDSALYLCASSPWTGMNTEAFFGQGTRLTVV.

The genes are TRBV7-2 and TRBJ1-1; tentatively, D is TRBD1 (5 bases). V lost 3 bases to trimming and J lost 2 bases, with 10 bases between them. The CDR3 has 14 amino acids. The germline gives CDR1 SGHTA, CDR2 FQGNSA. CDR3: CASSFDSRNTEAFF. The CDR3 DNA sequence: TGTGCCAGCAGCTTTGACAGCAGAAACACTGAAGCTTTCTTT.

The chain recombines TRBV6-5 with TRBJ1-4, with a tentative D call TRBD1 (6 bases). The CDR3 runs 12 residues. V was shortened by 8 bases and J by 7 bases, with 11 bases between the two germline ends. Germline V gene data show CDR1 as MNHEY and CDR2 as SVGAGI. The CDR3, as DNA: TGTGCCAGCCGGGGGGCGGGTGAAAAACTGTTTTTT. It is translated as CASRGAGEKLFF.

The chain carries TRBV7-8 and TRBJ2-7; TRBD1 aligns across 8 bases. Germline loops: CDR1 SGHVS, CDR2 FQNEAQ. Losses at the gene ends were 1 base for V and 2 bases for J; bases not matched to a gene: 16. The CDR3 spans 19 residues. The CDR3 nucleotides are TGTGCCAGCAGCTTAGGCCGCATAGGACAGGGTCGGGTAGCCTACGAGCAGTACTTC. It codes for CASSLGRIGQGRVAYEQYF. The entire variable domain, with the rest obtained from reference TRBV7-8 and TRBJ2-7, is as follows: GAGVSQSPRYKVAKRGQDVALRCDPISGHVSLFWYQQALGQGPEFLTYFQNEAQLDKSGLPSDRFFAERPEGSVSTLKIQRTQQEDSAVYLCASSLGRIGQGRVAYEQYFGPGTRLTVT.

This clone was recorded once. The CDR3 coding sequence is TGTGCCAGCTCCGTAGCGGGGGGGCGTGGAGATACGCAGTATTTT. It codes for CASSVAGGRGDTQYF. The chain is built from TRBV18 and TRBJ2-3; TRBD2 aligns across 11 bases. The germline V gene encodes CDR1 KGHSH and CDR2 LQKENI. V lost 6 bases, J lost 5 bases, and 7 bases stayed unmatched. The CDR3 length is 15 residues.

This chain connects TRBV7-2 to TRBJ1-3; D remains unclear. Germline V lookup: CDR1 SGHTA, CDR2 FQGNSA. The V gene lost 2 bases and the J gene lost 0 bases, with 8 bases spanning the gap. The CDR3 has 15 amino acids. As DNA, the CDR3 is TGTGCCAGCAGCTTAAAATCGAGCTCTGGAAACACCATATATTTT. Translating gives CASSLKSSSGNTIYF.

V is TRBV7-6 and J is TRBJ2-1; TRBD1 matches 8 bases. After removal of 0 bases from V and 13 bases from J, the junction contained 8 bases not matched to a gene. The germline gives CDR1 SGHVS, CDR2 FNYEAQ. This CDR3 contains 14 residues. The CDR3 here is CASSLAFIGTGQFF. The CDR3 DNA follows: TGTGCCAGCAGCTTAGCGTTCATTGGGACAGGACAGTTCTTC.

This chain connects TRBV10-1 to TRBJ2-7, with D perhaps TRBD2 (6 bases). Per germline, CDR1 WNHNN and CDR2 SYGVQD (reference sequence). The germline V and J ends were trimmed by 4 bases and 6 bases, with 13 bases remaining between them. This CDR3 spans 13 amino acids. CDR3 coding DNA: TGCGCCAGCAGTGCCCGGGACTTGGGCGAGCAGTACTTC. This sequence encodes CASSARDLGEQYF.

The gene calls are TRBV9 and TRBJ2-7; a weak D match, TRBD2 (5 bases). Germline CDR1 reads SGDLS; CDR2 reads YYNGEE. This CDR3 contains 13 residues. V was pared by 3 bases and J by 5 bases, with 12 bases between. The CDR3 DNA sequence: TGTGCCAGCAGCGGAAATCCCGGGAACGAGCAGTACTTC. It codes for CASSGNPGNEQYF.

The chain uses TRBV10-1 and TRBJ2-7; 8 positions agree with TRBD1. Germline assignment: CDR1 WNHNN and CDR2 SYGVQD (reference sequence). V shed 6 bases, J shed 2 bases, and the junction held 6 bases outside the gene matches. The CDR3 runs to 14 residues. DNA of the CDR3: TGCGCCAGCAGCGGACAGGGCAGGGCCTACGAGCAGTACTTC. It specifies CASSGQGRAYEQYF.

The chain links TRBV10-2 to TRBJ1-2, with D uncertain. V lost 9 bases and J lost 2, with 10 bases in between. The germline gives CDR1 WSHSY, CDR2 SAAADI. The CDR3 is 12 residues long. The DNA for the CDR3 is TGCGCCAGTGCCGGCGGAAACTATGGCTACACCTTC. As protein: CASAGGNYGYTF.

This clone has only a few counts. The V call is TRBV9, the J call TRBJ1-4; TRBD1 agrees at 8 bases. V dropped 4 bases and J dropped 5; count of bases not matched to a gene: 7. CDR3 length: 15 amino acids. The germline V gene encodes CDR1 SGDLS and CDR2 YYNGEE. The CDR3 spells CASSTRDRPNEKLFF. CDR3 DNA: TGTGCCAGCAGCACCCGGGACAGGCCGAATGAAAAACTGTTTTTT.

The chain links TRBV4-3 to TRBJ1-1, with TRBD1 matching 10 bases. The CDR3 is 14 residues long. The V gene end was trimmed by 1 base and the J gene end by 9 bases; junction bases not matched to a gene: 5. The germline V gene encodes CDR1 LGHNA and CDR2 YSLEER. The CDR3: CASSQVLGQGKAFF. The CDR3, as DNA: TGCGCCAGCAGCCAAGTATTGGGACAGGGGAAAGCTTTCTTT.

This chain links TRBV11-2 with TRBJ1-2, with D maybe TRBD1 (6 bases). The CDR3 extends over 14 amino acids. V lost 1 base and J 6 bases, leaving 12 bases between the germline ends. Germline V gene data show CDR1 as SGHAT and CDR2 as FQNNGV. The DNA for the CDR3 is TGTGCCAGCAGCTTAGCTTCAGGGGTTAATGGCTACACCTTC. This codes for CASSLASGVNGYTF.

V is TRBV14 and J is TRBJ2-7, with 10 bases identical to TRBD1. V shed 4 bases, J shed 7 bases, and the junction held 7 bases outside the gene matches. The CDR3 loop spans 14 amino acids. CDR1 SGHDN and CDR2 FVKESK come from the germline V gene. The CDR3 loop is CASSRGTGDYEQYF. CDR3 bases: TGTGCCAGCAGCCGCGGGACAGGGGATTATGAGCAGTACTTC.

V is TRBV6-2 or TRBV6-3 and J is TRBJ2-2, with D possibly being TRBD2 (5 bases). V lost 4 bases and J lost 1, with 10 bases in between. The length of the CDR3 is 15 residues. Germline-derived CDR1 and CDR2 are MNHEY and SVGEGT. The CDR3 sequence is CASSSRTRNTGELFF. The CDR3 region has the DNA TGTGCCAGCAGTTCCAGAACTAGGAACACCGGGGAGCTGTTTTTT.

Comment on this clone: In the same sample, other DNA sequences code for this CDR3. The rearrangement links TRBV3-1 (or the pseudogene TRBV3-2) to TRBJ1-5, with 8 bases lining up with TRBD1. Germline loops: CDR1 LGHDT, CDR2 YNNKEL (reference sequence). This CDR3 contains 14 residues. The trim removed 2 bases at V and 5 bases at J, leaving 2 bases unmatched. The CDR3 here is CASSQTTGDQPQHF. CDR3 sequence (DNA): TGTGCCAGCAGCCAAACGACAGGGGATCAGCCCCAGCATTTT.

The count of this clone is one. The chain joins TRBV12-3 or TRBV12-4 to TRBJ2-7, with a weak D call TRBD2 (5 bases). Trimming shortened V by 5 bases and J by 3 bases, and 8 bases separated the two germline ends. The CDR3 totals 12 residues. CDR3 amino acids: CASSPGSYEQYF. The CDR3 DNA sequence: TGTGCCAGCAGTCCGGGGAGCTACGAGCAGTACTTC.

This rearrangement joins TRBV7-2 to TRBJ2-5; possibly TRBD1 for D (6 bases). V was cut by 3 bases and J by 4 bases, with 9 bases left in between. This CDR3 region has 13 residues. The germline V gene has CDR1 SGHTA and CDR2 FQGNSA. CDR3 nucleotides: TGTGCCAGCAGCTTCATGGACAGAGAGACCCAGTACTTC. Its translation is CASSFMDRETQYF.

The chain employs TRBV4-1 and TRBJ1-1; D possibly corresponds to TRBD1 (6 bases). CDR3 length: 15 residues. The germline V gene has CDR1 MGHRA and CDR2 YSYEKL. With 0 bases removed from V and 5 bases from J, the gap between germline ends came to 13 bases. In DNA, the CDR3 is TGCGCCAGCAGCCAAGAATCGACAGGTGGGACTGAAGCTTTCTTT. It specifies CASSQESTGGTEAFF.

CDR3 nucleotide sequence: TGTGCCACCAGTGATTGGAGTACTGACAATGAGCAGTTCTTC. Protein: CATSDWSTDNEQFF. The rearrangement uses TRBV24-1 and TRBJ2-1; D is undetermined. Deletions cut 2 bases from V and 5 bases from J, with 9 bases between. Germline CDR1 and CDR2: KGHDR and SFDVKD. The CDR3 consists of 14 residues.

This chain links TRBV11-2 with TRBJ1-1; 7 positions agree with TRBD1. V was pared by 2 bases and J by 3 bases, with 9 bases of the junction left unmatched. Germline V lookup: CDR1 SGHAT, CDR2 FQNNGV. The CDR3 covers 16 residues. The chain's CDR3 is CASSLPPTTGYTEAFF. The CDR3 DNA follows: TGTGCCAGCAGCTTACCTCCGACGACAGGGTACACTGAAGCTTTCTTT.